These T cell receptor beta chains were read from a single sample in a study of shared clonotypes between healthy human individuals. Generated by immunoSEQ multiplex PCR, the TCRdb table keeps only in-frame clones and is missing some. The sample yields around 1,100,000 clones, about 72% seen once. Sequenced: memory CD4+ T cells from PBMCs. The receptors originated from a man aged 18 to 30 in good health. Some clones in this sample may be carry-over from other donors' samples. Each CDR3 is given with its conserved first and last residue. Clone size is not always given. Where it is, it says once, few, many or a class for expanded clones.

TRBV29-1	TRBJ2-3	NA	CSVESGAVGDTQYF
TRBV28	TRBJ1-1	NA	CASTGMYTEAFF
TRBV25-1	TRBJ2-7	NA	CASSEVPPSREQYF
TRBV5-5	TRBJ1-5	many	CASSFGFNSNQPQHF
TRBV10-3	TRBJ2-7	NA	CAISEGHTSYEQYF
TRBV6-1	TRBJ1-3	NA	CASSGVMGGSGNTIYF
TRBV28	TRBJ1-4	NA	CASSLQGGDEKLFF
TRBV2	TRBJ2-7	NA	CASSSVEQYF
TRBV14	TRBJ2-2	NA	CASTPGWQGDTGELFF
TRBV4-3	TRBJ1-2	NA	CASSQDPLNYGYTF
TRBV7-2	TRBJ2-3	NA	CASSLGQREGRAQYF
TRBV10-3	TRBJ1-2	NA	CAISEWVRRGGYGYTF
TRBV30	TRBJ1-4	many	CAWKKPDREVEKLFF
TRBV7-8	TRBJ2-7	NA	CASSLREPYEQYF
TRBV4-2	TRBJ2-7	NA	CASSRKLAGGQEQYF
TRBV18	TRBJ2-7	NA	CASSSHSGSEQYF
TRBV6-5	TRBJ2-7	NA	CASSYSSAYSYEQYF
TRBV4-2	TRBJ2-7	NA	CASSQDLIGAYEQYF
TRBV11-2	TRBJ1-2	once	CASSLAPFPNYGYTF
TRBV20-1	TRBJ2-1	few	CSAVRREQFF
TRBV7-9	TRBJ2-2	NA	CASSLGATANTGELFF
TRBV9	TRBJ2-3	NA	CASSVAGLSDTQYF
TRBV7-9	TRBJ2-7	NA	CASSLGDRTGMSSYEQYF
TRBV10-3	TRBJ2-1	NA	CAISDSIRDYEQFF
TRBV4-1	TRBJ2-7	NA	CASSQGNRAYEQYF
TRBV29-1	TRBJ2-3	NA	CSAQGASTDTQYF
TRBV4-3	TRBJ2-3	NA	CAGSQDRARTDTQYF
TRBV4-2	TRBJ2-7	NA	CASSQDEGVAGEQYF
TRBV7-3	TRBJ2-7	NA	CASSGTEDYEQYF
TRBV7-9	TRBJ2-7	few	CASSLVPAAEQYF
TRBV5-1	TRBJ2-7	once	CASSLDPAGGGHYEQYF
TRBV11-2	TRBJ1-1	NA	CASSLVGGTEAFF
TRBV5-6	TRBJ2-3	NA	CASSFGGLGDTQYF
TRBV19	TRBJ2-2	NA	CASSMGRVNTGELFF
TRBV5-1	TRBJ2-2	NA	CASNLGGDTGELFF
TRBV28	TRBJ2-1	NA	CASSLFLAENNEQFF
TRBV28	TRBJ2-1	NA	CASILDGTYNEQFF
TRBV27	TRBJ2-1	many	CASSSAVSGGRDEQFF
TRBV7-9	TRBJ2-1	NA	CASSRSGAGQTFF
TRBV5-1	TRBJ1-1	NA	CASSSGRYLNTEAFF
TRBV29-1	TRBJ2-5	NA	CSVGGDTITQYF
TRBV28	TRBJ2-3	once	CASSTTGGSTDTQYF
TRBV5-1	TRBJ1-2	NA	CASRESGTGLYGYTF
TRBV7-3	TRBJ2-5	NA	CASSIQGSLQETQYF
TRBV7-2	TRBJ2-1	NA	CASSLTGYNEQFF
TRBV5-6	TRBJ2-1	NA	CASSLGDVLPNEQFF
TRBV11-2	TRBJ2-3	NA	CASSLRLAASTDTQYF
TRBV10-3	TRBJ2-2	few	CAISESISPAGGTGELFF
TRBV5-1	TRBJ2-5	NA	CASSPGGQGGVWETQYF
TRBV5-1	TRBJ2-2	NA	CASTTQGNTGELFF
TRBV18	TRBJ1-1	NA	CASSQGWNTEAFF
TRBV27	TRBJ1-2	NA	CASSPRQGKGYGYTF
TRBV5-6	TRBJ2-7	NA	CASSFQTYEQYF
TRBV29-1	TRBJ1-1	few	CSVRQSFMNTEAFF
TRBV28	TRBJ2-3	once	CASSARLGQGRTDTQYF
TRBV5-6	TRBJ1-1	NA	CASSLPQGIAFF